A single sample gave rise to the 27 T cell receptor beta chains below, sequenced in a study of blood T cells in healthy people across ages. Through a sample-barcoded 5' primer and a J-beta primer mix, a second PCR was run for about 6 to 12 cycles. TCRdb reprocessed the 5' RACE reads with MiXCR, giving one entry per CDR3 protein. There are about 1.4 million distinct CDR3 sequences in the sample; around 59% occur only once, and roughly 6.3% lies in the top ten. Sequenced input: blood. The receptors here all came from a man younger than 30 in good health.

In its sample, this clonotype was seen a few times. This chain links TRBV15 with TRBJ2-5; D unresolved. The CDR3 runs to 12 residues. Germline V lookup: CDR1 LNHNV, CDR2 YYDKDF (reference sequence). Trimming removed 0 bases from V and 7 bases from J, with 6 bases in between. CDR3: CATSRDLGTQYF. CDR3 nucleotides: TGTGCCACCAGCAGAGATTTGGGGACCCAGTACTTC.

This rearrangement joins TRBV7-9 to TRBJ2-2; D is ambiguous. Per germline, CDR1 SEHNR and CDR2 FQNEAQ (reference sequence). V gave up 1 base and J gave up 0 bases, with 15 bases separating them. The CDR3 contains 18 residues. This chain's CDR3 is CASSLDITILANTGELFF. The CDR3 bases are TGTGCCAGCAGCTTAGACATCACTATTCTCGCGAACACCGGGGAGCTGTTTTTT.

The chain's CDR3 is CASSPGPATLNIQYF. In DNA, the CDR3 is TGTGCCAGCAGCCCGGGACCAGCGACATTAAACATTCAGTACTTC. This rearrangement joins TRBV9 to TRBJ2-7; D may be TRBD1 or TRBD2 (5 bases each). The DNA end is a closer match to TRBJ2-4, so the J assignment may be wrong. Germline CDR1 SGDLS, CDR2 YYNGEE. The CDR3 sequence is 15 residues long.

This rearrangement joins TRBV5-1 to TRBJ2-2, with TRBD2 identical over 10 bases. The CDR3 covers 17 residues. Germline values: CDR1 SGHRS, CDR2 YFSETQ. V lost 4 bases to trimming and J lost 5 bases; unmatched junction nucleotides: 11. Here the CDR3 DNA reads TGCGCCAGCAGCCCATTTGGACTAGCGGTGGGGACCGGGGAGCTGTTTTTT. Translated: CASSPFGLAVGTGELFF.

A few counts support this clonotype. This sequence joins TRBV2 and TRBJ1-2, with a weak D call TRBD1 (5 bases). CDR1 is SNHLY, CDR2 FYNNEI, per germline. The CDR3 length is 13 residues. V was trimmed by 3 bases and J by 6 bases, leaving 11 bases between them. As DNA, the CDR3 is TGTGCCAGCAGTGACGGGCAGGGAAATGGCTACACCTTC. This codes for CASSDGQGNGYTF.

The chain employs TRBV9 and TRBJ2-5; D possibly corresponds to TRBD2 (6 bases). TRBJ2-7 matches the DNA end more closely, so the J call is doubtful. This CDR3 has 16 residues. Germline assignment: CDR1 SGDLS and CDR2 YYNGEE. In nucleotides, the CDR3 is TGTGCCAGCAGCGCCCTAAGGAGAGCGGGTATTGACGAGCAGTACTTC. Protein sequence: CASSALRRAGIDEQYF.

This clonotype came up a few times. The CDR3 region has the DNA TGCGCCAGCAGCCAAGATCGGGCAGACTTGTCTAACTATGGCTACACCTTC. Translation gives CASSQDRADLSNYGYTF. The chain joins TRBV4-3 to TRBJ1-2; the D is unclear. The V gene's germline CDR1 is LGHNA and CDR2 YSLEER. Trimming shortened V by 0 bases and J by 0 bases, and 14 bases separated the two germline ends. The CDR3 length is 17 residues.

This clonotype was seen a handful of times. The rearrangement uses TRBV9 and TRBJ2-3; 12 bases are shared with TRBD2. The CDR3 is made up of 15 amino acids. Germline loops: CDR1 SGDLS, CDR2 YYNGEE. Germline trimming cut 4 bases from V and 4 bases from J; bases unmatched to any gene: 4. The CDR3 sequence: CASSPSGRGADTQYF. The CDR3, as DNA: TGTGCCAGCAGCCCTAGCGGGAGGGGGGCAGATACGCAGTATTTT.

The V gene is TRBV5-6, the J gene TRBJ2-7; D remains unclear. The CDR3 extends over 12 amino acids. Trimming shortened V by 3 bases and J by 6 bases, and 10 bases separated the two germline ends. The germline CDR1 and CDR2 sequences are SGHDT and YYEEEE. CDR3 nucleotides: TGTGCCAGCAGCTCCTGGACCGGCGAGCAGTACTTC. Translation gives CASSSWTGEQYF.

The genes are TRBV7-2 and TRBJ1-2; no clear D gene. The CDR3 is 15 amino acids. Germline assignment: CDR1 SGHTA and CDR2 FQGNSA. V shed 5 bases and J shed 7 bases, with 20 bases lying between them. The CDR3 sequence: CASSPQTNLLGGYTF. DNA of the CDR3: TGTGCCAGCAGCCCTCAGACAAACTTGCTTGGTGGCTACACCTTC.

The chain employs TRBV29-1 and TRBJ1-2; 7 bases line up with TRBD1. The CDR3 totals 13 residues. The germline V gene has CDR1 SQVTM and CDR2 ANQGSEA. J was trimmed by 6 bases and V by 3 bases; bases with no gene match: 7. The CDR3 coding sequence is TGCAGCGTTGATGGAGGTCAGGGGGATGGCTACACCTTC. Its protein is CSVDGGQGDGYTF.

This sequence joins TRBV7-9 and TRBJ1-1; D not certain. V gave up 3 bases and J gave up 4 bases, with 12 bases separating them. CDR1 is SEHNR, CDR2 FQNEAQ, per germline (reference sequence). The CDR3 spans 14 residues. CDR3 DNA sequence: TGTGCCAGCAGCTTGGGGTTTACGAGCACTGAAGCTTTCTTT. This translates into CASSLGFTSTEAFF.

This chain joins TRBV6-5 and TRBJ2-1, with D maybe TRBD2 (5 bases). V dropped 0 bases and J dropped 7 bases, with 16 bases sitting between them. This CDR3 contains 16 residues. Germline V gene lookup returns CDR1 MNHEY and CDR2 SVGAGI. CDR3 bases: TGTGCCAGCAGTTACTCCCGGGGTCTCCTGGGGAATGAGCAGTTCTTC. Amino acids: CASSYSRGLLGNEQFF.

The rearrangement uses TRBV21-1 and TRBJ2-3; the D call TRBD1 from the table was never checked on the DNA. TRBV21-1 is deemed a pseudogene. The CDR3 extends over 17 amino acids. The CDR3 sequence: CASSNPISGTDTDTQYF. The CDR3 coding sequence is TGTGCCAGCAGCAACCCTATCTCCGGGACAGACACAGATACGCAGTATTTT.

This chain links TRBV2 with TRBJ2-2; TRBD2 matches 9 bases. The ends lost 7 bases at V and 6 bases at J; junction bases unmatched: 3. Germline assignment: CDR1 SNHLY and CDR2 FYNNEI. CDR3 length: 13 amino acids. In DNA form, the CDR3 reads TGTGCCAGCAAGCGGACTAGCGCCGGGGAGCTGTTTTTT. This codes for CASKRTSAGELFF.

The chain links TRBV12-3 or TRBV12-4 to TRBJ2-2, with D perhaps TRBD1 or TRBD2 (7 bases each). V was clipped by 7 bases and J by 5 bases, with 14 bases between them. The CDR3 runs 14 residues. The CDR3 DNA reads as TGTGCCAGCAATCCCCAGGGGGGGACCGGGGAGCTGTTTTTT. It yields the protein CASNPQGGTGELFF.

This clonotype was detected a few times. The V and J genes are TRBV5-6 and TRBJ2-7, with 10 positions matching TRBD1. With V trimmed by 4 bases and J by 3 bases, 7 bases remained unmatched. CDR1 is SGHDT, CDR2 YYEEEE, per germline. The CDR3 consists of 15 residues. The CDR3 spells CASSPRDRGGYEQYF. The CDR3 bases are TGTGCCAGCAGCCCCCGGGACAGGGGTGGCTACGAGCAGTACTTC.

For this clonotype: At one of its ends the junction is not consistent with the germline gene, which may arise from a read error. This chain links TRBV4-1 with TRBJ1-5, with D possibly being TRBD1 (6 bases). Germline CDR1 is MGHRA and CDR2 is YSYEKL. The CDR3 contains 16 residues. The chain's CDR3 is CASSPLAGVNNEPQHF. Here the CDR3 DNA reads TGCGCCAGCAGCCCATTAGCAGGGGTCAACAATGAGCCCCAGCATTTT.

This clonotype was recorded a few times. This rearrangement joins TRBV7-2 to TRBJ2-1; unclear D gene. CDR1 is SGHTA, CDR2 FQGNSA, per germline. This CDR3 spans 12 amino acids. V was trimmed by 5 bases and J by 7 bases, leaving 9 bases between them. The CDR3 here is CASSAWGNEQFF. The CDR3 nucleotides read TGTGCCAGCAGCGCGTGGGGAAATGAGCAGTTCTTC.

This clonotype was observed many times. This rearrangement joins TRBV12-3 or TRBV12-4 to TRBJ2-5; D is unclear. Trimming cost V 3 bases and J 5 bases, with 4 bases left between them. The CDR3 has 11 residues. The CDR3 bases are TGTGCCAGCAGTTTTGACGAGACCCAGTACTTC. Translation: CASSFDETQYF.

The genes are TRBV4-3 and TRBJ2-5, with D uncertain. Germline-derived CDR1 and CDR2 are LGHNA and YSLEER. Between the trimmed V and J ends, which lost 2 bases and 5 bases, there was a span of 12 bases. The CDR3 consists of 14 residues. The DNA for the CDR3 is TGCGCCAGCAGCCAAACATACCCCCGTGAGACCCAGTACTTC. It yields the protein CASSQTYPRETQYF.

The chain joins TRBV27 to TRBJ1-1, with a weak D call TRBD1 (6 bases). Trimming pared 6 bases from V and 2 bases from J, leaving 13 bases between. The CDR3 is 14 residues long. Germline CDR1 MNHEY, CDR2 SMNVEV (reference sequence). In DNA form, the CDR3 reads TGTGCCAGCAGAATGACAGGACGTAACACTGAAGCTTTCTTT. Its protein is CASRMTGRNTEAFF.

This clonotype was counted a few times. The V call is TRBV20-1, the J call TRBJ2-7; D remains ambiguous. Germline V gene lookup returns CDR1 DFQATT and CDR2 SNEGSKA (reference sequence). The CDR3 has 13 residues. The ends were cut back, 3 bases at V and 2 bases at J, with 11 bases in the middle. The CDR3 region has the DNA TGCAGTGCTAGGGACGGGCTTACCTACGAGCAGTACTTC. It specifies CSARDGLTYEQYF.

This clonotype showed up just a few times. The chain couples TRBV29-1 to TRBJ2-7; 15 bases match TRBD2. The germline V gene encodes CDR1 SQVTM and CDR2 ANQGSEA. CDR3 length: 15 residues. V lost 7 bases, J lost 4 bases, and 8 bases stayed unmatched. The CDR3 DNA reads TGCAGCGCTGGGGGACTAGCGGGGGGCCCTTACGAGCAGTACTTC. Protein product: CSAGGLAGGPYEQYF.

CDR3 in amino acids: CASSQETGGNYGYTF. As DNA, the CDR3 is TGTGCCAGCAGCCAAGAAACAGGGGGCAATTATGGCTACACCTTC. The J gene is TRBJ1-2, the V gene TRBV4-2, with TRBD1 matching over 9 bases. With V trimmed by 0 bases and J by 5 bases, 4 bases remained unmatched. The CDR3 extends over 15 amino acids. Germline CDR1 is LGHNA and CDR2 is YNFKEQ.

This clonotype was seen more than once but under ten times. This chain connects TRBV29-1 to TRBJ2-1, with a weak D call TRBD1 (5 bases). V lost 5 bases to trimming and J lost 7 bases, with 9 bases between them. This CDR3 spans 11 amino acids. The germline CDR1 and CDR2 sequences are SQVTM and ANQGSEA. The CDR3 bases are TGCAGCGTTCACCCAGGGAATGAGCAGTTCTTC. Protein: CSVHPGNEQFF.

The chain's CDR3 is CSARDLGNSGNTIYF. The CDR3 DNA sequence: TGCAGTGCTAGAGATTTAGGTAACTCTGGAAACACCATATATTTT. V usage is TRBV20-1 and J usage is TRBJ1-3; D remains ambiguous. CDR1 DFQATT and CDR2 SNEGSKA come from the germline V gene (reference sequence). V was clipped by 0 bases and J by 0 bases, with 9 bases between them. The CDR3 consists of 15 residues.